In its sample, the clone carrying this T cell receptor (beta chain) ranks as medium-sized. Its antigen remains unidentified. Study observations and caveats: Tumor memory CD4+ T cell TCR gene usage clustered with blood and lymph node memory CD4+ cells and lymph node naive CD4+ cells.

TCRdb itself ran the 5' RACE reads through MiXCR, one entry per CDR3 protein. The profile shows roughly 38,000 distinct CDR3 sequences, about 19% of them singletons. The CDR3 covers 15 residues. CDR1 is SEHNR and CDR2 is FQNEAQ in the germline V gene (reference sequence). Trimming took 5 bases from V and 1 from J, leaving 12 bases between them. Naive CD4+ T cells were purified with Tregs depleted by CD25. The TCR originated in a female donor with breast cancer. The J gene is TRBJ2-1, the V gene TRBV7-9, with no clear D. Sequenced: naive CD4+ T cells sorted from a lymph node. Subset noted: naive CD4+ T cells, CD4+CD45RA+CD25-. CDR3 nucleotide sequence: TGTGCCAGCAGCCCCCCAGGAAGGTCCTACAATGAGCAGTTCTTC. It yields the protein CASSPPGRSYNEQFF.